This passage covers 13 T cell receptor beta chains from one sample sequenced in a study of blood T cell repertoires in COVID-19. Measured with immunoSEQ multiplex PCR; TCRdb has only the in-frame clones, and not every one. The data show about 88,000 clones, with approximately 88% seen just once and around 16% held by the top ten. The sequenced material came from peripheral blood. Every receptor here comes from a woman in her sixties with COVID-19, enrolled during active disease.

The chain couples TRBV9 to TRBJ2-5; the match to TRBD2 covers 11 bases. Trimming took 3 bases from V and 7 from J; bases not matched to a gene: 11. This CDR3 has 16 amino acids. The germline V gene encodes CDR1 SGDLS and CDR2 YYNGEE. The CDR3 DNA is TGTGCCAGCAGCGGGACTAGCGGGCCCTCCGGCGCGACCCAGTACTTC. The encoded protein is CASSGTSGPSGATQYF.

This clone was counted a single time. The DNA of the CDR3 is TGTGCCAGCAGCCCAGGGGCCCTGCTTTCCTACGAGCAGTACTTC. It yields the protein CASSPGALLSYEQYF. V usage is TRBV3-1 (or the pseudogene TRBV3-2) and J usage is TRBJ2-7; possibly TRBD1 for D (6 bases). Germline V gives CDR1 LGHDT, CDR2 YNNKEL (reference sequence). Trimming removed 4 bases from V and 1 base from J, with 14 bases in between. The CDR3 is made up of 15 amino acids.

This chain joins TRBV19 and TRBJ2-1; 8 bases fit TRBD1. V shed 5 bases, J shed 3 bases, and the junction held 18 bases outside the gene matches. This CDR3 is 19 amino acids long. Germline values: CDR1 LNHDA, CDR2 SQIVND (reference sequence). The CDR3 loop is CASSSPDRVGQALYNEQFF. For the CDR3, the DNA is TGTGCCAGTAGTTCCCCGGACAGGGTGGGGCAGGCGCTCTACAATGAGCAGTTCTTC.

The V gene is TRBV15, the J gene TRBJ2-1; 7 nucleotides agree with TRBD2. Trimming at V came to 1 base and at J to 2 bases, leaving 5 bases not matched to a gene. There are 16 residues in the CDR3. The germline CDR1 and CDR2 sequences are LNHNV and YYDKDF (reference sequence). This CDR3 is CATSRVRGVPYNEQFF. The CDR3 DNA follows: TGTGCCACCAGCAGAGTACGGGGGGTACCCTACAATGAGCAGTTCTTC.

CDR3 in DNA: TGTGCCAGCAGCCTTAGCGGGGGGGCCGGGGAGACCCAGTACTTC. Protein sequence: CASSLSGGAGETQYF. The V call is TRBV6-6, the J call TRBJ2-5; 11 bases fit TRBD2. CDR1 and CDR2 from the germline V gene are MNHNY and SVGAGI (reference sequence). This CDR3 region has 15 residues. After removal of 6 bases from V and 5 bases from J, the junction contained 8 bases not matched to a gene.

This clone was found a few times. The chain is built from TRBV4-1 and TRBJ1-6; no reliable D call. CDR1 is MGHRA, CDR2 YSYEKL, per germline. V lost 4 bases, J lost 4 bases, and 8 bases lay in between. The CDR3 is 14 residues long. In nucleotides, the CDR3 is TGCGCCAGCAGCCGAGCGGGTTATAATTCACCCCTCCACTTT. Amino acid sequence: CASSRAGYNSPLHF.

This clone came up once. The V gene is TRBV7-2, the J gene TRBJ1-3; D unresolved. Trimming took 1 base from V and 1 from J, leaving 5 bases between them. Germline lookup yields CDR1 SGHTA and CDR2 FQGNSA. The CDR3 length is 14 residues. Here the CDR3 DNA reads TGTGCCAGCAGCTTAGGCTATTCTGGAAACACCATATATTTT. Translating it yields CASSLGYSGNTIYF.

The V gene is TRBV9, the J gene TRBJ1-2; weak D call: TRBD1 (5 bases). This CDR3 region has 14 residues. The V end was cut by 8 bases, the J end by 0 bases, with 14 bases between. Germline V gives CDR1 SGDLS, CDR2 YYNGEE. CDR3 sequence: CASGQTPSNYGYTF. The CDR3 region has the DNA TGTGCCAGTGGACAAACGCCGTCTAACTATGGCTACACCTTC.

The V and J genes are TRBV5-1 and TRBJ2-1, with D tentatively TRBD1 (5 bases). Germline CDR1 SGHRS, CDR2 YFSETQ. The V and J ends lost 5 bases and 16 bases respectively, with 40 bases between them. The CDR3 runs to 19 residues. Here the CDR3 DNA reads TGCGCCAGCAGTCTGGCTGGTATTGGGGCTAGGAAAGATCGCGGTTTAGTTTTCTTC. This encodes CASSLAGIGARKDRGLVFF.

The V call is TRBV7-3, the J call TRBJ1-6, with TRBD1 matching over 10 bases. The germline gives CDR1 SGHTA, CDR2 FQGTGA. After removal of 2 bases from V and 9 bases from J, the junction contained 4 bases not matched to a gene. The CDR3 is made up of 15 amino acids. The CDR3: CASSLGGQGGSPLHF. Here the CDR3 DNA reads TGTGCCAGCAGCTTAGGTGGACAGGGGGGTTCACCCCTCCACTTT. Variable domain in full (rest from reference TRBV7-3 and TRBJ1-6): GAGVSQTPSNKVTEKGKYVELRCDPISGHTALYWYRQSLGQGPEFLIYFQGTGAADDSGLPNDRFFAVRPEGSVSTLKIQRTERGDSAVYLCASSLGGQGGSPLHFGNGTRLTVT.

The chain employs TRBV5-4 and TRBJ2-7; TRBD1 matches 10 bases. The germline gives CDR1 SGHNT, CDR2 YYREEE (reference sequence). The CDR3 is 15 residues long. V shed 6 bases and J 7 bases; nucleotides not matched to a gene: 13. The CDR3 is CASTHKTGGAGEQYF. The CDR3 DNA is TGTGCCAGCACGCACAAGACAGGGGGCGCGGGAGAGCAGTACTTC.

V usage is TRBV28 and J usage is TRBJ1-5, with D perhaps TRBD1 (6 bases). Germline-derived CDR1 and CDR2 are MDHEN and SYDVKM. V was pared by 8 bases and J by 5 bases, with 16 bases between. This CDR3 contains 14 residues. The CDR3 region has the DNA TGTGCCAGCGGACCAGGGACACCTCATCAGCCCCAGCATTTT. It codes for CASGPGTPHQPQHF. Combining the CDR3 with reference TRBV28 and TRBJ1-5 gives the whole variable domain DVKVTQSSRYLVKRTGEKVFLECVQDMDHENMFWYRQDPGLGLRLIYFSYDVKMKEKGDIPEGYSVSREKKERFSLILESASTNQTSMYLCASGPGTPHQPQHFGDGTRLSIL.

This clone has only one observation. CDR3 nucleotides: TGTGCCAGCAGCGTAGCCGGGACAGATACTTATGGCTACACCTTC. As protein: CASSVAGTDTYGYTF. The V and J genes are TRBV9 and TRBJ1-2; TRBD1 agrees at 7 bases. The CDR3 is made up of 15 amino acids. Germline CDR1 and CDR2: SGDLS and YYNGEE. V trimming: 0 bases; J trimming: 5 bases; junction bases outside the gene matches: 7.